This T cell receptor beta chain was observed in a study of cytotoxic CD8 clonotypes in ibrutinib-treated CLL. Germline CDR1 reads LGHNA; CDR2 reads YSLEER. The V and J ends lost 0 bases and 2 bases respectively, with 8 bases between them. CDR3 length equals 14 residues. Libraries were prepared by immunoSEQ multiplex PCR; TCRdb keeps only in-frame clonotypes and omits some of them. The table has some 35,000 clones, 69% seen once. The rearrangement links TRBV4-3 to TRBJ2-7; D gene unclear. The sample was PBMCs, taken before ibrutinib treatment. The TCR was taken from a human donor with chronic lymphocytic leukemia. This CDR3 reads CASSQEIQTYEQYF. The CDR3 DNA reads TGCGCCAGCAGCCAAGAAATCCAGACCTACGAGCAGTACTTC.